Listed below are T cell receptor beta chains from one sample, sequenced in a study of OX40 agonist ivuxolimab in advanced cancers. Profiled with immunoSEQ multiplex PCR; TCRdb holds only in-frame clones, not every one. The sample has about 93,000 clones; roughly 94% are singletons. Specimen: CD4+ or CD8+ T cells sorted from blood, collected in a trial of the OX40 agonist ivuxolimab. The receptor set was obtained from an adult with an advanced solid tumor such as melanoma, head and neck, liver or kidney cancer. The CDR3 runs from the conserved cysteine through the conserved F or W. The D gene is left open where the match is weak. The size of a clone is reported for some rows only, either as once, few or many, or as a class for expanded clones.

J: TRBJ1-6
size: NA
D: TRBD1
V: TRBV5-1
DNA: TGCGCCAGCAGCTTGAGCGACAGGGGGACTTTGTGGAATTCACCCCTCCACTTT
CDR3: CASSLSDRGTLWNSPLHF

J: TRBJ2-7
size: NA
D: NA
V: TRBV11-2
DNA: TGTGCCAGCAGCTTATCGGAGGGAAACTACGAGCAGTACTTC
CDR3: CASSLSEGNYEQYF

J: TRBJ2-7
size: NA
D: NA
V: TRBV19
DNA: TGTGCCAGCGGAGCCTCCTACGAGCAGTACTTC
CDR3: CASGASYEQYF

J: TRBJ2-1
size: NA
D: TRBD2
V: TRBV4-3
DNA: TGCGCCAGCAGCCAAATAGCGGGGGGCCGTAACAATGAGCAGTTCTTC
CDR3: CASSQIAGGRNNEQFF

J: TRBJ2-3
size: NA
D: TRBD2
V: TRBV9
DNA: TGTGCCAGCAGCGTCTGGTTGAGCGGGAGGACAGATACGCAGTATTTT
CDR3: CASSVWLSGRTDTQYF

J: TRBJ1-1
size: NA
D: TRBD1
V: TRBV10-3
DNA: TGTGCCATCACCACAGGGGGCTCTGAAGCTTTCTTT
CDR3: CAITTGGSEAFF

J: TRBJ2-3
size: few
D: TRBD2
V: TRBV11-3
DNA: TGTGCCAGCAGCCCCCTCCTAGCGGGGGACCCCACAGATACGCAGTATTTT
CDR3: CASSPLLAGDPTDTQYF

J: TRBJ2-5
size: once
D: TRBD2
V: TRBV9
DNA: TGTGCCAGCAGCGTAGGGCAGCGGGGGGGCGGAGAGACCCAGTACTTC
CDR3: CASSVGQRGGGETQYF

J: TRBJ2-7
size: once
D: TRBD1
V: TRBV5-1
DNA: TGCGCCAGCAGCTCCGGGACAGGGGTCCACGAGCAGTACTTC
CDR3: CASSSGTGVHEQYF

J: TRBJ2-7
size: NA
D: NA
V: TRBV4-2
DNA: TGTGCCAGCAGCCAAGATCGAGCCTACTCCTACGAGCAGTACTTC
CDR3: CASSQDRAYSYEQYF

J: TRBJ2-5
size: NA
D: NA
V: TRBV4-1
DNA: TGCGCCAGCAGCCAAGATCTCGGGAGAGGGGAGACCCAGTACTTC
CDR3: CASSQDLGRGETQYF

J: TRBJ2-1
size: once
D: NA
V: TRBV6-5
DNA: TGTGCCAGCAGTCATGGACGGGGGACTTGGGAGCAGTTCTTC
CDR3: CASSHGRGTWEQFF

J: TRBJ1-2
size: NA
D: NA
V: TRBV27
DNA: TGTGCCAGCAGTTTATCCGGGGGCGATGGCTACACCTTC
CDR3: CASSLSGGDGYTF

J: TRBJ1-4
size: NA
D: TRBD1
V: TRBV30
DNA: TGTGCCTGGAGTGTAGGGACAGGGGATGAAAAACTGTTTTTT
CDR3: CAWSVGTGDEKLFF

J: TRBJ1-2
size: NA
D: NA
V: TRBV7-9
DNA: TGTGCCAGCAGCTCCCTAGTGAGCAGGGGTAACTATGGCTACACCTTC
CDR3: CASSSLVSRGNYGYTF

J: TRBJ2-3
size: NA
D: NA
V: TRBV15
DNA: TGTGCCACCAGCAGAGACCCCGGCTCTAGCACAGATACGCAGTATTTT
CDR3: CATSRDPGSSTDTQYF

J: TRBJ1-1
size: NA
D: TRBD1
V: TRBV5-5
DNA: TGTGCCAGCAGCTTGCGGCGGGACAGGGGTGAAGCTTTCTTT
CDR3: CASSLRRDRGEAFF

J: TRBJ2-3
size: NA
D: TRBD2
V: TRBV6-4
DNA: TGTGCCAGCAGTGACCATGGGGGGGACACAGATACGCAGTATTTT
CDR3: CASSDHGGDTDTQYF

J: TRBJ2-1
size: NA
D: NA
V: TRBV29-1
DNA: TGCAGCGTTGAAAGCAATGAGCAGTTCTTC
CDR3: CSVESNEQFF

J: TRBJ2-7
size: NA
D: NA
V: TRBV19
DNA: TGTGCCAGTAGCCGAGACCCCCACGAGCAGTACTTC
CDR3: CASSRDPHEQYF

J: TRBJ2-7
size: once
D: TRBD2
V: TRBV2
DNA: TGTGCCAGCAGTGTGCGGGGGAACCTCTACGAGCAGTACTTC
CDR3: CASSVRGNLYEQYF

J: TRBJ2-7
size: NA
D: NA
V: TRBV7-9
DNA: TGTGCCAGCAGCTTAAAGGGGAATTACGAGCAGTACTTC
CDR3: CASSLKGNYEQYF

J: TRBJ1-4
size: NA
D: NA
V: TRBV5-6
DNA: TGTGCCAGCAGCTTGGCTGGGGAAAAACTGTTTTTT
CDR3: CASSLAGEKLFF

J: TRBJ2-5
size: NA
D: NA
V: TRBV28
DNA: TGTGCCAGCAGCCGACTCGGGAAACCCCAGACCCAGTACTTC
CDR3: CASSRLGKPQTQYF

J: TRBJ1-5
size: NA
D: NA
V: TRBV28
DNA: TGTGCCAGCAATTCAGGAGGCAATCAGCCCCAGCATTTT
CDR3: CASNSGGNQPQHF

J: TRBJ2-1
size: NA
D: NA
V: TRBV19
DNA: TGTGCCAGTAGTATAACACCGAGCTCCTACAATGAGCAGTTCTTC
CDR3: CASSITPSSYNEQFF

J: TRBJ2-2
size: NA
D: NA
V: TRBV19
DNA: TGTGCCAGTACCAAATCCGGGGAGCTGTTTTTT
CDR3: CASTKSGELFF

J: TRBJ2-1
size: NA
D: NA
V: TRBV28
DNA: TGTGCCAGCAGTACCTCCGGGACTCAGTCTCGCTACAATGAGCAGTTCTTC
CDR3: CASSTSGTQSRYNEQFF

J: TRBJ2-7
size: NA
D: TRBD1
V: TRBV19
DNA: TGTGCCAGTAGTATCGGGACAGGGACGGGTTACGAGCAGTACTTC
CDR3: CASSIGTGTGYEQYF

J: TRBJ2-5
size: NA
D: TRBD2
V: TRBV6-5
DNA: TGTGCCAGCAGTCGGACTAGCTCGCTTCTGGAGACCCAGTACTTC
CDR3: CASSRTSSLLETQYF

J: TRBJ1-1
size: NA
D: NA
V: TRBV27
DNA: TGTGCCAGCAGTCTTACCGGGACGGGGAACACTGAAGCTTTCTTT
CDR3: CASSLTGTGNTEAFF

J: TRBJ2-7
size: once
D: NA
V: TRBV4-1
DNA: TGCGCCAGCAGCCAAGATATAACAGGGCGAAGGACCTACGAGCAGTACTTC
CDR3: CASSQDITGRRTYEQYF

J: TRBJ2-5
size: NA
D: TRBD1
V: TRBV9
DNA: TGTGCCAGCAGCGAGGGGGACAGGGCGGCGGAGACCCAGTACTTC
CDR3: CASSEGDRAAETQYF

J: TRBJ2-5
size: NA
D: TRBD2
V: TRBV5-4
DNA: TGTGCCAGCAGCTTGAGGCTAGCGGGAGAGACCCAGTACTTC
CDR3: CASSLRLAGETQYF

J: TRBJ2-6
size: NA
D: TRBD1
V: TRBV7-7
DNA: TGTGCTAGCAGCTCCCTACAGGGGGCGCTCCTCTCTGGGGCCAACGTCCTGACTTTC
CDR3: CASSSLQGALLSGANVLTF

J: TRBJ2-1
size: NA
D: TRBD2
V: TRBV27
DNA: TGTGCCAGCAGTTCGGGGACTAGCTACAATGAGCAGTTCTTC
CDR3: CASSSGTSYNEQFF

J: TRBJ2-3
size: NA
D: TRBD2
V: TRBV9
DNA: TGTGCCAGCAGCGATGTAGCGGGAGGGCCTTCTAGCACAGATACGCAGTATTTT
CDR3: CASSDVAGGPSSTDTQYF

J: TRBJ2-7
size: NA
D: NA
V: TRBV2
DNA: TGTGCCAGCAGTGAAGCGTGGCACAACTACGAGCAGTACTTC
CDR3: CASSEAWHNYEQYF

J: TRBJ2-5
size: NA
D: TRBD1
V: TRBV11-2
DNA: TGTGCCAGCAGCTCACCCAAGGACAGGGTGAAAGAGACCCAGTACTTC
CDR3: CASSSPKDRVKETQYF

J: TRBJ1-2
size: NA
D: NA
V: TRBV9
DNA: TGTGCCAGCAGCGTAGGGAAGGACACCAGTAACTATGGCTACACCTTC
CDR3: CASSVGKDTSNYGYTF

J: TRBJ2-7
size: NA
D: NA
V: TRBV6-6
DNA: TGTGCCAGCAGTTATGCCGGTCTCGAGCAGTACTTC
CDR3: CASSYAGLEQYF

J: TRBJ2-5
size: once
D: NA
V: TRBV29-1
DNA: TGCAGCGTTGGGAGTTCGGGGACCCAGTACTTC
CDR3: CSVGSSGTQYF

J: TRBJ2-7
size: NA
D: NA
V: TRBV11-2
DNA: TGTGCCAGCAGCTTAGACCCGGACGGGTACTACGAGCAGTACTTC
CDR3: CASSLDPDGYYEQYF

J: TRBJ2-1
size: NA
D: TRBD2
V: TRBV5-1
DNA: TGCGCCAGCAGCTCCCGAGGACTAGCGGCTAGCTCCTACAATGAGCAGTTCTTC
CDR3: CASSSRGLAASSYNEQFF

J: TRBJ2-2
size: NA
D: NA
V: TRBV6-9
DNA: TGTGCCAGCAGTTATATCCGGAGGGGAACCGGGGAGCTGTTTTTT
CDR3: CASSYIRRGTGELFF

J: TRBJ2-7
size: NA
D: TRBD1
V: TRBV4-3
DNA: TGCGCCAGCAGCCAAACCAGGGGGCGCCCCGAGCAGTACTTC
CDR3: CASSQTRGRPEQYF

J: TRBJ1-2
size: NA
D: NA
V: TRBV5-1
DNA: TGCGCCAGCAGCTTTACGAAGGGTGGCTATGGCTACACCTTC
CDR3: CASSFTKGGYGYTF

J: TRBJ1-5
size: NA
D: TRBD1
V: TRBV5-6
DNA: TGTGCCAGCAGCTTTGGACAGGGAGATCAGCCCCAGCATTTT
CDR3: CASSFGQGDQPQHF

J: TRBJ2-3
size: NA
D: NA
V: TRBV7-3
DNA: TGTGCCAGCAGCTTACTTTCGGGGGATACGCAGTATTTT
CDR3: CASSLLSGDTQYF

J: TRBJ2-1
size: once
D: NA
V: TRBV19
DNA: TGTGCCAGTGGGATCTACAATGAGCAGTTCTTC
CDR3: CASGIYNEQFF

J: TRBJ2-7
size: NA
D: TRBD2
V: TRBV29-1
DNA: TGCAGCGTTTCGGGGGGGACCCACTACGAGCAGTACTTC
CDR3: CSVSGGTHYEQYF

J: TRBJ2-7
size: NA
D: NA
V: TRBV5-1
DNA: TGCGCCAGCAGCTTGGACAGGACTTCCTACGAGCAGTACTTC
CDR3: CASSLDRTSYEQYF

J: TRBJ2-7
size: NA
D: NA
V: TRBV29-1
DNA: TGCAGCGTTAGCCGGGACAACTACGAGCAGTACTTC
CDR3: CSVSRDNYEQYF

J: TRBJ2-1
size: NA
D: TRBD1
V: TRBV7-2
DNA: TGTGCCAGCAGCACCTTGGGACAGAGCTCCTACAATGAGCAGTTCTTC
CDR3: CASSTLGQSSYNEQFF

J: TRBJ1-2
size: NA
D: NA
V: TRBV9
DNA: TGTGCCAGCAGCGTAGAACAGGGAGGTGGTGGTGGCTACACCTTC
CDR3: CASSVEQGGGGGYTF

J: TRBJ1-2
size: NA
D: NA
V: TRBV29-1
DNA: TGCAGCGTTGCAGGGTTTAACTATGGCTACACCTTC
CDR3: CSVAGFNYGYTF

J: TRBJ2-5
size: NA
D: TRBD2
V: TRBV4-3
DNA: TGCGCCAGCAGCCAAATCCCCGTGAGTAGCGGGGGGGCCGATGAGGAGACCCAGTACTTC
CDR3: CASSQIPVSSGGADEETQYF

J: TRBJ1-2
size: NA
D: NA
V: TRBV9
DNA: TGTGCCAGCAGCGTATCACTTGGGGGGAGAGATGGCTACACCTTC
CDR3: CASSVSLGGRDGYTF

J: TRBJ2-1
size: NA
D: TRBD2
V: TRBV27
DNA: TGTGCCAGCAGTATGTCATCCGGGACTAGCGGCTCCTACAATGAGCAGTTCTTC
CDR3: CASSMSSGTSGSYNEQFF

J: TRBJ2-7
size: NA
D: TRBD1
V: TRBV9
DNA: TGTGCCAGCAGCGTAGGGGACAGGGGGAGCTACGAGCAGTACTTC
CDR3: CASSVGDRGSYEQYF